What follows describes a single T cell receptor beta chain. Its antigen is unknown. From germline, CDR1 is LNHNV and CDR2 YYDKDF (reference sequence). V was shortened by 2 bases and J by 8 bases, with 21 bases between the two germline ends. CDR3 length equals 16 residues. The authors ran the assay at deep level. Sequenced by immunoSEQ multiplex PCR; TCRdb stores in-frame clones only, minus some. This sample has roughly 1 million clones, with about 75% found just once. The sample originates from a study of shared clonotypes between healthy human individuals. Findings and caveats of the study: It was expected that sequencing depth would affect clonotype sharing among donors.

Caucasian adults living in Nashville, Tennessee, provided all samples. The specimen sequenced was memory CD4+ T cells sorted from blood. Subset denoted: CD45RA-negative fraction. This chain uses TRBV15 with TRBJ1-2; possible D gene TRBD1, 6 bases. The TCR sequence derives from a man between 18 and 29 years old in good health. In nucleotides, the CDR3 is TGTGCCACCAGCAGACCTAGAGGGAAGGGGGTGGTCGGCTACACCTTC. Translation gives CATSRPRGKGVVGYTF. Using reference TRBV15 and TRBJ1-2 for the parts outside the CDR3, the full variable domain is DAMVIQNPRYQVTQFGKPVTLSCSQTLNHNVMYWYQQKSSQAPKLLFHYYDKDFNNEADTPDNFQSRRPNTSFCFLDIRSPGLGDTAMYLCATSRPRGKGVVGYTFGSGTRLTVV.